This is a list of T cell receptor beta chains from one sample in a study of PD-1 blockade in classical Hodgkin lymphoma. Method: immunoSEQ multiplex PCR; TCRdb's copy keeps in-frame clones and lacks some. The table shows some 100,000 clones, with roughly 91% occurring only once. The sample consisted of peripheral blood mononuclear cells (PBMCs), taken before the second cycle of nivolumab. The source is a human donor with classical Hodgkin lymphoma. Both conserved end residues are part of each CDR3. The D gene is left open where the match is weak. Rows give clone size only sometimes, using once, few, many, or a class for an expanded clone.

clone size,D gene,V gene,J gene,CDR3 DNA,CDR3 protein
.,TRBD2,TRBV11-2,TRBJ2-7,TGTGCCAGCAGCTTAGAAGGGTTAGCGGGGTACGAGCAGTACTTC,CASSLEGLAGYEQYF
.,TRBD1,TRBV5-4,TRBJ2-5,TGTGCCAGCAGGGGGACAGGGGGGACCCAGTACTTC,CASRGTGGTQYF
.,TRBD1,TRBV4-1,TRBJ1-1,TGCGCCAGCAGCCAAGAGGGGACAGTGATCTCAGCGGTGAACACTGAAGCTTTCTTT,CASSQEGTVISAVNTEAFF
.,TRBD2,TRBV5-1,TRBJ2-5,TGCGCCAGCACGACTAGCGGGGGGACCCCACAAGAGACCCAGTACTTC,CASTTSGGTPQETQYF
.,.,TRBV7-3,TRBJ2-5,TGTGCCAGCAGCTTATGGGCAGATCAAGAGACCCAGTACTTC,CASSLWADQETQYF
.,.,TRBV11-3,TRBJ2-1,TGTGCCAGCAGCTCGGGACCGCACTACAATGAGCAGTTCTTC,CASSSGPHYNEQFF
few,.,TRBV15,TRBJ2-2,TGTGCCACCAGCAGACTCCCAAACACCGGGGAGCTGTTTTTT,CATSRLPNTGELFF
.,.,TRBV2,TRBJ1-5,TGTGCCAGCAGTGAGGTTGGACTTCCCAATCAGCCCCAGCATTTT,CASSEVGLPNQPQHF
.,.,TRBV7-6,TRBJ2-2,TGTGCCAGCAGCTTCACACAGGCCACCGGGGAGCTGTTTTTT,CASSFTQATGELFF
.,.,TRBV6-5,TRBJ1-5,TGTGCCAGCAACCCATCAGTCTCTGGCAATCAGCCCCAGCATTTT,CASNPSVSGNQPQHF
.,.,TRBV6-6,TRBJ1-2,TGTGCCAGCAGTCCCGACGTTTACTATGGCTACACCTTC,CASSPDVYYGYTF
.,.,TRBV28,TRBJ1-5,TGTGCCAGCAGTTTGGGGCAGCATAGCAATCAGCCCCAGCATTTT,CASSLGQHSNQPQHF
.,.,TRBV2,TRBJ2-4,TGTGCCAGCAGTGAACTCTTCACCGTCAGCGGCCTAGCCAAAAACATTCAGTACTTC,CASSELFTVSGLAKNIQYF
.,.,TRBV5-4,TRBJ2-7,TGTGCCAGCAGTCCCGGACAGTTTTACGAGCAGTACTTC,CASSPGQFYEQYF
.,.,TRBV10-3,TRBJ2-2,TGTGCCATCGAGTCCGGATCGAACACCGGGGAGCTGTTTTTT,CAIESGSNTGELFF
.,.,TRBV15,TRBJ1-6,TGTGCCACCAGAGCGGGCAGGGCCTTAGATAATTCACCCCTCCACTTT,CATRAGRALDNSPLHF
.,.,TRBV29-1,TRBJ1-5,TGCAGCGTTGTTCCGGGACATTATAGCAATCAGCCCCAGCATTTT,CSVVPGHYSNQPQHF
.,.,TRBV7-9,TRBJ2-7,TGTGCCAGCAGCGTAGTCCTAGCGACGAAAGCCTACGAGCAGTACTTC,CASSVVLATKAYEQYF
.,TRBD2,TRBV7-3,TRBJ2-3,TGTGCCAGCAGCTTACGAGCGGGGGGGCCCACAGATACGCAGTATTTT,CASSLRAGGPTDTQYF
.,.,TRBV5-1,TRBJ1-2,TGCGCCAGCAGCTTGACGACAGCTTCTAACTATGGCTACACCTTC,CASSLTTASNYGYTF
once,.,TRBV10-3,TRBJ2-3,TGTGCCATCAGTGACCACACAGATACGCAGTATTTT,CAISDHTDTQYF
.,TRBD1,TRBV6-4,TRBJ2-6,TGTGCCAGCAGCACCGGGACAGGAACTGGGGCCAACGTCCTGACTTTC,CASSTGTGTGANVLTF
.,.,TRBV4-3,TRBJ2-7,TGCGCCAGCAGCCAAGTAGCGATGGGTTACTACGAGCAGTACTTC,CASSQVAMGYYEQYF
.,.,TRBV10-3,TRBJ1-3,TGTGCCATCATGATCGACGGCCTCGGGAACACCATATATTTT,CAIMIDGLGNTIYF
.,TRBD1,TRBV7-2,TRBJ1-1,TGTGCCAGCAGCCATCCGGGACAGAGGAACACTGAAGCTTTCTTT,CASSHPGQRNTEAFF
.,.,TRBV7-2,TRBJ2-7,TGTGCCAGCAGCTTACAGAGGGAAAGGATAGAATCCTACGAGCAGTACTTC,CASSLQRERIESYEQYF
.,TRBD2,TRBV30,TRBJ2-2,TGTGCCTGGAGTGTGGGACTAGGATCCCCGAACACCGGGGAGCTGTTTTTT,CAWSVGLGSPNTGELFF
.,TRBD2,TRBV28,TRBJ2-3,TGTGCCAGCAGTAGCGGGGTTTCTAGCACAGATACGCAGTATTTT,CASSSGVSSTDTQYF
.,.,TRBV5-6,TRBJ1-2,TGTGCCAGCAGCACCCATGAACCGGGACAAGCCTTTAGTGGCTACACCTTC,CASSTHEPGQAFSGYTF
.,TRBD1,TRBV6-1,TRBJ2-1,TGTGCCAGCAGAATCACAGGGGATGAGCAGTTCTTC,CASRITGDEQFF
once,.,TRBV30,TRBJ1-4,TGTGCCTGGGGACCTCTGGCAACTAATGAAAAACTGTTTTTT,CAWGPLATNEKLFF
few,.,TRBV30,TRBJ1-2,TGTGCCTGGAAAAAGGACACAGGCTACACCTTC,CAWKKDTGYTF
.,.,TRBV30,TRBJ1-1,TGTGCCTGGAGTAGAGTGAACACTGAAGCTTTCTTT,CAWSRVNTEAFF
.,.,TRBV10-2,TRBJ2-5,TGCGCCAGCAGTGAACAGGCCCAAGAGACCCAGTACTTC,CASSEQAQETQYF
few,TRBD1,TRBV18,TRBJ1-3,TGTGCCAGCTCACCGTCGACAGGGTTTGGAACCATATATTTT,CASSPSTGFGTIYF
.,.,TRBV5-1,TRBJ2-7,TGCGCCAGCAGCCTACCCAGGACTCCTTTCCTCACCTACGAGCAGTACTTC,CASSLPRTPFLTYEQYF
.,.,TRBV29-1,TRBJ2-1,TGCACGATCTGGGGGGCAGGACACAATGAGCAGTTCTTC,CTIWGAGHNEQFF
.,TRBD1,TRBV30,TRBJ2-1,TGTGCCTGGAACCACCGGACAGGGGTCAATGAGCAGTTCTTC,CAWNHRTGVNEQFF
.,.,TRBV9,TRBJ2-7,TGTGCCAGCAGCGTAGTGGGGGGGCCCTACGAGCAGTACTTC,CASSVVGGPYEQYF
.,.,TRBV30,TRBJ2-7,TGTGCCTGGATATCGTGGGACACCTCCTACGAGCAGTACTTC,CAWISWDTSYEQYF
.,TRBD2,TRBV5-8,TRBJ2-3,TGTGCCAGCCTTAGCGGGGGAGCTAGCACAGATACGCAGTATTTT,CASLSGGASTDTQYF
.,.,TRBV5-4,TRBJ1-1,TGTGCCAGCAGCTGGGGGGGAAACACTGAAGCTTTCTTT,CASSWGGNTEAFF
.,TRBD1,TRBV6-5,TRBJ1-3,TGTGCCAGCAGAGGCAGGGGGCTTTCTGGAAACACCATATATTTT,CASRGRGLSGNTIYF
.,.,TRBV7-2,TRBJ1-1,TGTGCCAGCAGCTCCCCCGGGGGGGGGTTGAACACTGAAGCTTTCTTT,CASSSPGGGLNTEAFF
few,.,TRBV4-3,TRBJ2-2,TGCGCCAGCAGCCAAGGTTATGGTCCCGGGGAGCTGTTTTTT,CASSQGYGPGELFF
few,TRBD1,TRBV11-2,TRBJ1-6,TGTGCCAGCAGGCTGACAGGGAGGGATTCACCCCTCCACTTT,CASRLTGRDSPLHF
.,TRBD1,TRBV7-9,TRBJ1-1,TGTGCCAGCAGCTTGAGGTCGACAGGGGATCTAGGCACTGAAGCTTTCTTT,CASSLRSTGDLGTEAFF
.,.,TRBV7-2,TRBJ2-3,TGTGCCAGCAGCTTTTGGGAGGGCACAGATACGCAGTATTTT,CASSFWEGTDTQYF
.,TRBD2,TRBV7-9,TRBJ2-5,TGTGCCAGCAGCTTAGTAGCGGGGGGGCCGGAGACCCAGTACTTC,CASSLVAGGPETQYF
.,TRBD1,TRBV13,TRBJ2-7,TGTGCCAGCAGCTCGGCCGGGACAGGGACGTACGAGCAGTACTTC,CASSSAGTGTYEQYF
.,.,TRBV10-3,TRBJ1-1,TGTGCCATCAGTGCGAGAGAGAACACTGAAGCTTTCTTT,CAISARENTEAFF
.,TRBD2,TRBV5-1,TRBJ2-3,TGCGCCAGCAGCTTGGCCGTCCTAGCGGGGGGTTTCTTCGGAGATACGCAGTATTTT,CASSLAVLAGGFFGDTQYF
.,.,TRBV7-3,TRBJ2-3,TGTGCCAGCAGCGGCGGGACAGATCCGCAGTATTTT,CASSGGTDPQYF
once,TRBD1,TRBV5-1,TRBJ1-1,TGCGCCAGCAGCGCGGGACAGGGGGACACTGAAGCTTTCTTT,CASSAGQGDTEAFF
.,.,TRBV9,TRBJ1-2,TGTGCCAGCAGCGTAGACCCTATTGGGGGGTATGGCTACACCTTC,CASSVDPIGGYGYTF
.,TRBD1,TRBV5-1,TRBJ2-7,TGCGCCAGCAGCTTGGCCTCAGGGGACAGCTACGAGCAGTACTTC,CASSLASGDSYEQYF
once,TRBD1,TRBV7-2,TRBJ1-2,TGTGCCAGCAGCCCAGGACAGGGGGTCTATGGCTACACCTTC,CASSPGQGVYGYTF
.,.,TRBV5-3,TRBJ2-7,TGTGCCAGAAGCCGGTACGAGCAGTACTTC,CARSRYEQYF